A single sample is the source of the 5 T cell receptor beta chains below, sequenced in a study of cytotoxic CD8 clonotypes in ibrutinib-treated CLL. Repertoires were generated with immunoSEQ multiplex PCR, while TCRdb's copy carries only in-frame clones and drops some. The sample records 20,000 to 30,000 clones, about 78% being singletons. Material: PBMCs, obtained before ibrutinib treatment. Receptors originate from a human donor with chronic lymphocytic leukemia.

This chain uses TRBV5-1 with TRBJ1-4; 7 bases align to TRBD1. V was clipped by 0 bases and J by 8 bases; unmatched bases: 7. This CDR3 is built from 15 residues. CDR1 and CDR2 (germline): SGHRS, YFSETQ. The CDR3 here is CASSLGDSAKEKLFF. The CDR3 nucleotides read TGCGCCAGCAGCTTGGGGGACAGCGCGAAGGAAAAACTGTTTTTT.

The chain links TRBV16 to TRBJ2-7, with a tentative D call TRBD2 (5 bases). CDR1 KGHSY and CDR2 FQNENV come from the germline V gene. V was clipped by 0 bases and J by 0 bases, with 6 bases between them. The CDR3 is made up of 14 amino acids. In DNA, the CDR3 is TGTGCCAGCAGCCAATCTCTAGCCTCCTACGAGCAGTACTTC. As protein: CASSQSLASYEQYF.

This chain connects TRBV21-1 to TRBJ2-5; the D call TRBD1 from the table was never checked on the DNA. TRBV21-1 counts as a pseudogene. The length of the CDR3 is 14 residues. CDR3 amino acids: CASSRDRAQETQYF. The CDR3, as DNA: TGTGCCAGCAGCAGGGACAGGGCTCAAGAGACCCAGTACTTC.

The chain has TRBV21-1 and TRBJ1-2. TRBV21-1 has pseudogene status. This CDR3 is built from 16 residues. In DNA form, the CDR3 reads TGTGCCAGCAGCTTACAGTTCCGGGCAGTGTCTAGGGGCTACACCTTC. Translated, it gives CASSLQFRAVSRGYTF.

The chain couples TRBV19 to TRBJ2-7; D is ambiguous. This CDR3 is built from 13 residues. Trimming took off 3 bases at V and 4 bases at J, with 10 bases between the two ends. Germline loops: CDR1 LNHDA, CDR2 SQIVND (reference sequence). Written as DNA, the CDR3 is TGTGCCAGTAGTATCGGTCAGTCGTACGAGCAGTACTTC. It yields the protein CASSIGQSYEQYF.